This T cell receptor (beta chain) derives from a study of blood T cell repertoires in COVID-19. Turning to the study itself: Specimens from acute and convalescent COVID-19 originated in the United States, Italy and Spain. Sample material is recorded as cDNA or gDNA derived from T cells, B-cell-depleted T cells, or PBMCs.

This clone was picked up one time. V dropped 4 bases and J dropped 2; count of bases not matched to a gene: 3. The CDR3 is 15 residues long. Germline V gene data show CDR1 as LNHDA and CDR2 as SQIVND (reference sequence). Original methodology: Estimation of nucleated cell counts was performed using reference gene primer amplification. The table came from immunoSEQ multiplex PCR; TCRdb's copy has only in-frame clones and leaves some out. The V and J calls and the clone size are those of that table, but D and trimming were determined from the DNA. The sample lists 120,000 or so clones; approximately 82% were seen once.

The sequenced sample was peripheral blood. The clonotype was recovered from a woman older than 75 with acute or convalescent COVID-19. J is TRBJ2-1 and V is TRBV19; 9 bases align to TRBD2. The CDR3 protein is CASSRSGRPYNEQFF. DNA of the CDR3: TGTGCCAGTAGTAGGAGCGGGAGGCCCTACAATGAGCAGTTCTTC.